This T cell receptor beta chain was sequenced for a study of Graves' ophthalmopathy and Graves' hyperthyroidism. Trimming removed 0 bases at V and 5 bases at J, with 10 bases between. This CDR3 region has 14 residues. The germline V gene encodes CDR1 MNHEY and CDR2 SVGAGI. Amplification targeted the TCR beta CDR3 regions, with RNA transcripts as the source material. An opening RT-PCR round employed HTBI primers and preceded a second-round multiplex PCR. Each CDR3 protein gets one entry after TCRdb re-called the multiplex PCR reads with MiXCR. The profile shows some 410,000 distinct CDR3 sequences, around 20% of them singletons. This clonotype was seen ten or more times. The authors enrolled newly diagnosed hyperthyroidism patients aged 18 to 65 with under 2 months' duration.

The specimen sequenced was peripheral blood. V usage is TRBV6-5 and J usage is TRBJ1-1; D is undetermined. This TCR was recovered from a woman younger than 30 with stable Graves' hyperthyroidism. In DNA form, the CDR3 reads TGTGCCAGCAGTTACTCTGTCATTGGTACTGAAGCTTTCTTT. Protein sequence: CASSYSVIGTEAFF.